These T cell receptor beta chains were read from a single sample in a study of blood T cells in healthy people across ages. TCRdb passed the 5' RACE reads through MiXCR, listing each CDR3 protein once. The repertoire holds some 1.5 million distinct CDR3 sequences, with roughly 27% as singletons. The sample was blood. Every receptor here comes from a woman in her 30s in good health. The CDR3 runs from the conserved cysteine through the conserved F or W. D genes are given only for firm matches. The size entry is marked missing in some rows and otherwise reads once, few, many or a size class.

j_gene: TRBJ2-1
abundance: -
v_gene: TRBV7-9
d_gene: -
CDR3aa: CASSSGQVQETQFF
CDR3nt: TGCGCCAGCAGCTCGGGACAAGTCCAAGAGACCCAGTTCTTC

j_gene: TRBJ2-1
abundance: -
v_gene: TRBV3-1
d_gene: TRBD1
CDR3aa: CASSQDNYRGTEQFF
CDR3nt: TGTGCCAGCAGCCAAGATAATTACAGGGGGACTGAGCAGTTCTTC

j_gene: TRBJ1-6
abundance: many
v_gene: TRBV9
d_gene: -
CDR3aa: CASSVVGLRNSPLHF
CDR3nt: TGTGCCAGCAGCGTAGTGGGACTACGAAATTCACCCCTCCACTTT

j_gene: TRBJ2-5
abundance: -
v_gene: TRBV5-4
d_gene: -
CDR3aa: CASRPSGTAGETQYF
CDR3nt: TGTGCCAGCAGACCCTCCGGGACCGCGGGAGAGACCCAGTACTTC

j_gene: TRBJ2-7
abundance: few
v_gene: TRBV20-1
d_gene: TRBD2
CDR3aa: CSAMTGGDEYEQYF
CDR3nt: TGCAGTGCTATGACGGGGGGTGACGAGTACGAGCAGTACTTC

j_gene: TRBJ2-7
abundance: -
v_gene: TRBV28
d_gene: -
CDR3aa: CASLDSRSYEQYF
CDR3nt: TGTGCCAGCCTTGACTCACGCTCCTACGAGCAGTACTTC

j_gene: TRBJ2-4
abundance: -
v_gene: TRBV7-2
d_gene: -
CDR3aa: CASCLEGLGIQYF
CDR3nt: TGTGCCAGCTGCTTAGAAGGGTTGGGCATTCAGTACTTC

j_gene: TRBJ1-5
abundance: few
v_gene: TRBV7-2
d_gene: -
CDR3aa: CASSLVPGAGQPQHF
CDR3nt: TGTGCCAGCAGCTTAGTACCAGGGGCTGGTCAGCCCCAGCATTTT

j_gene: TRBJ2-7
abundance: many
v_gene: TRBV11-2
d_gene: -
CDR3aa: CASSLLALDYEQYF
CDR3nt: TGTGCCAGCAGCTTATTGGCACTCGACTACGAGCAGTACTTC

j_gene: TRBJ2-5
abundance: few
v_gene: TRBV5-1
d_gene: -
CDR3aa: CASRGGELMVETQYF
CDR3nt: TGCGCCAGCAGGGGAGGCGAGCTAATGGTCGAGACCCAGTACTTC

j_gene: TRBJ2-7
abundance: -
v_gene: TRBV27
d_gene: TRBD1
CDR3aa: CASTRDRSSPFHEQYF
CDR3nt: TGTGCCAGCACCCGGGACAGATCCTCCCCCTTCCACGAGCAGTACTTC

j_gene: TRBJ2-7
abundance: few
v_gene: TRBV28
d_gene: TRBD2
CDR3aa: CASSFDLAGGSSYEQYF
CDR3nt: TGTGCCAGCAGTTTTGACCTAGCGGGGGGAAGCTCCTACGAGCAGTACTTC

j_gene: TRBJ2-5
abundance: -
v_gene: TRBV9
d_gene: TRBD2
CDR3aa: CASSVGVAGGETQYF
CDR3nt: TGTGCCAGCAGCGTAGGAGTAGCGGGAGGGGAGACCCAGTACTTC

j_gene: TRBJ2-1
abundance: -
v_gene: TRBV20-1
d_gene: -
CDR3aa: CSARERRDRSYNEQYF
CDR3nt: TGCAGTGCTAGAGAGCGGCGGGACCGCTCCTACAATGAGCAGTATTTC

j_gene: TRBJ1-3
abundance: -
v_gene: TRBV9
d_gene: -
CDR3aa: CASSAGTSGNTIYF
CDR3nt: TGTGCCAGCAGCGCCGGGACCTCTGGAAACACCATATATTTT

j_gene: TRBJ2-1
abundance: -
v_gene: TRBV4-1
d_gene: TRBD2
CDR3aa: CASSQGFLAGGRNNEQFF
CDR3nt: TGCGCCAGCAGCCAAGGCTTCCTAGCGGGGGGCCGGAACAATGAGCAGTTCTTC

j_gene: TRBJ2-7
abundance: -
v_gene: TRBV6-6
d_gene: TRBD2
CDR3aa: CAGSYREAEQYF
CDR3nt: TGTGCCGGCAGTTACCGGGAGGCCGAGCAGTACTTC

j_gene: TRBJ2-7
abundance: many
v_gene: TRBV7-8
d_gene: -
CDR3aa: CASSSFTGSYEQYF
CDR3nt: TGTGCCAGCAGCTCCTTTACAGGGTCCTACGAGCAGTACTTC

j_gene: TRBJ2-7
abundance: many
v_gene: TRBV6-5
d_gene: -
CDR3aa: CASRAYREPSYEQYF
CDR3nt: TGTGCCAGCAGAGCCTACAGGGAGCCGTCCTACGAGCAGTACTTC

j_gene: TRBJ1-1
abundance: -
v_gene: TRBV20-1
d_gene: -
CDR3aa: CSARPGRKMNTEAFF
CDR3nt: TGCAGTGCTAGGCCGGGACGGAAAATGAACACTGAAGCTTTCTTT

j_gene: TRBJ1-2
abundance: few
v_gene: TRBV30
d_gene: -
CDR3aa: CAWMRLYGYTF
CDR3nt: TGTGCCTGGATGCGGCTCTATGGCTACACCTTC

j_gene: TRBJ2-1
abundance: -
v_gene: TRBV29-1
d_gene: TRBD1
CDR3aa: CSVDPGQDSRTDEQFF
CDR3nt: TGCAGCGTAGACCCGGGACAGGACTCCCGTACAGATGAGCAGTTCTTC

j_gene: TRBJ2-5
abundance: many
v_gene: TRBV12-3/TRBV12-4
d_gene: -
CDR3aa: CASSHRGYQETQYF
CDR3nt: TGTGCCAGCAGTCACCGCGGGTACCAAGAGACCCAGTACTTC

j_gene: TRBJ2-4
abundance: few
v_gene: TRBV10-1
d_gene: TRBD2
CDR3aa: CASSESGGDIQYF
CDR3nt: TGCGCCAGCAGTGAGTCGGGAGGGGACATTCAGTACTTC

j_gene: TRBJ2-1
abundance: many
v_gene: TRBV28
d_gene: -
CDR3aa: CASSPRGGRAINNEQFF
CDR3nt: TGTGCCAGCAGTCCGCGGGGCGGCAGGGCTATTAACAATGAGCAGTTCTTC

j_gene: TRBJ2-7
abundance: few
v_gene: TRBV5-6
d_gene: TRBD1
CDR3aa: CASSPGTGGNSYEQYF
CDR3nt: TGTGCCAGCAGCCCGGGGACAGGGGGAAATTCCTACGAGCAGTATTTC

j_gene: TRBJ2-1
abundance: -
v_gene: TRBV7-2
d_gene: TRBD2
CDR3aa: CASNPPGLAGESFQFF
CDR3nt: TGTGCCAGCAATCCTCCGGGACTAGCGGGAGAAAGTTTCCAGTTCTTC

j_gene: TRBJ1-5
abundance: few
v_gene: TRBV7-2
d_gene: -
CDR3aa: CASSLDAGGNQPQHF
CDR3nt: TGTGCCAGCAGCTTAGACGCAGGGGGCAATCAGCCCCAGCATTTT

j_gene: TRBJ2-7
abundance: -
v_gene: TRBV5-1
d_gene: -
CDR3aa: CASSLGLEINEQYF
CDR3nt: TGCGCCAGCAGCTTGGGTCTCGAAATCAATGAGCAGTACTTC

j_gene: TRBJ2-3
abundance: many
v_gene: TRBV12-3/TRBV12-4
d_gene: TRBD1
CDR3aa: CASSLDRGTTDTQYF
CDR3nt: TGTGCCAGCAGTTTGGACAGGGGGACCACAGATACGCAGTATTTT

j_gene: TRBJ2-1
abundance: few
v_gene: TRBV9
d_gene: -
CDR3aa: CASSVRAPSYEQFF
CDR3nt: TGTGCCAGCAGCGTTAGGGCTCCCTCCTATGAGCAGTTCTTC

j_gene: TRBJ2-3
abundance: few
v_gene: TRBV7-2
d_gene: -
CDR3aa: CASSLSSGRSTDTQYF
CDR3nt: TGTGCCAGCAGCCTTTCTTCGGGGAGAAGCACAGATACGCAGTATTTT

j_gene: TRBJ2-3
abundance: many
v_gene: TRBV9
d_gene: -
CDR3aa: CASSEQRITDTQYF
CDR3nt: TGTGCCAGCAGCGAACAGCGAATCACAGATACGCAGTATTTT

j_gene: TRBJ2-3
abundance: -
v_gene: TRBV6-1
d_gene: TRBD2
CDR3aa: CASIPTGTSGLFREADTQYF
CDR3nt: TGTGCCAGCATCCCAACCGGGACTAGCGGGTTATTTAGAGAGGCGGATACGCAGTATTTT

j_gene: TRBJ2-3
abundance: -
v_gene: TRBV20-1
d_gene: -
CDR3aa: CSARVTDTQYF
CDR3nt: TGCAGTGCTAGAGTCACAGATACGCAGTATTTT

j_gene: TRBJ2-3
abundance: many
v_gene: TRBV10-2
d_gene: TRBD2
CDR3aa: CASKTSGGNADTQYF
CDR3nt: TGCGCCAGCAAGACTAGCGGGGGGAACGCAGATACGCAGTATTTT

j_gene: TRBJ2-3
abundance: -
v_gene: TRBV5-1
d_gene: -
CDR3aa: CASSSDFDTQYF
CDR3nt: TGCGCCAGCAGCTCTGACTTCGATACGCAGTATTTT

j_gene: TRBJ2-1
abundance: -
v_gene: TRBV29-1
d_gene: -
CDR3aa: CSVVGGGSYEQFF
CDR3nt: TGCAGCGTTGTAGGGGGGGGTTCCTACGAGCAGTTCTTC

j_gene: TRBJ2-7
abundance: many
v_gene: TRBV10-3
d_gene: -
CDR3aa: CASRGGGSVNEQYF
CDR3nt: TGTGCCAGTAGAGGGGGGGGCAGTGTTAACGAGCAGTACTTC

j_gene: TRBJ1-1
abundance: few
v_gene: TRBV4-3
d_gene: -
CDR3aa: CASSQEGGAKAFF
CDR3nt: TGCGCCAGCAGCCAAGAGGGGGGCGCGAAAGCTTTCTTT

j_gene: TRBJ2-3
abundance: few
v_gene: TRBV11-2
d_gene: -
CDR3aa: CASSSYRGIGDTQYF
CDR3nt: TGTGCCAGCAGCTCTTATCGGGGGATTGGAGATACGCAGTATTTT

j_gene: TRBJ2-7
abundance: once
v_gene: TRBV2
d_gene: TRBD2
CDR3aa: CAGSLTSVSYEQYF
CDR3nt: TGTGCCGGCAGTCTCACTAGCGTCTCCTACGAGCAGTACTTC

j_gene: TRBJ1-5
abundance: -
v_gene: TRBV7-2
d_gene: TRBD1
CDR3aa: CASSLVQGDNQPQHF
CDR3nt: TGTGCCAGCAGCTTAGTACAGGGGGACAATCAGCCCCAGCATTTT

j_gene: TRBJ2-1
abundance: few
v_gene: TRBV12-3/TRBV12-4
d_gene: -
CDR3aa: CASRVFMHEQFF
CDR3nt: TGTGCCAGCAGAGTATTCATGCATGAGCAGTTCTTC

j_gene: TRBJ2-1
abundance: once
v_gene: TRBV2
d_gene: -
CDR3aa: CASSEVTGRLYEQFF
CDR3nt: TGTGCCAGCAGTGAAGTAACAGGGAGACTCTACGAGCAGTTCTTC

j_gene: TRBJ2-7
abundance: -
v_gene: TRBV28
d_gene: -
CDR3aa: CASSFDGVSYEQYF
CDR3nt: TGTGCCAGCAGTTTCGACGGAGTGTCCTACGAGCAGTACTTC

j_gene: TRBJ2-7
abundance: -
v_gene: TRBV20-1
d_gene: -
CDR3aa: CSARSDRAKSYEQYF
CDR3nt: TGTAGTGCTAGGTCCGACAGAGCCAAATCCTACGAGCAGTACTTC

j_gene: TRBJ2-1
abundance: -
v_gene: TRBV18
d_gene: TRBD1
CDR3aa: CASSHLSGQVPPDEQFF
CDR3nt: TGTGCCAGCTCACACCTGTCGGGACAGGTCCCACCGGATGAGCAGTTCTTC

j_gene: TRBJ2-1
abundance: -
v_gene: TRBV6-5
d_gene: TRBD1
CDR3aa: CASSWQGAAEQFF
CDR3nt: TGTGCCAGCAGTTGGCAGGGGGCTGCTGAGCAGTTCTTC

j_gene: TRBJ2-5
abundance: many
v_gene: TRBV10-3
d_gene: -
CDR3aa: CAISRDPGETQYF
CDR3nt: TGTGCCATCAGTCGGGACCCCGGGGAGACCCAGTACTTC

j_gene: TRBJ2-7
abundance: few
v_gene: TRBV12-3/TRBV12-4
d_gene: TRBD1
CDR3aa: CASSKSSTGSVQYF
CDR3nt: TGTGCCAGCAGTAAATCCTCGACAGGGTCGGTGCAGTACTTC

j_gene: TRBJ2-5
abundance: few
v_gene: TRBV12-3/TRBV12-4
d_gene: TRBD2
CDR3aa: CASSLKAGGGETQYF
CDR3nt: TGTGCCAGCTCTTTAAAGGCGGGAGGGGGAGAGACCCAGTACTTC

j_gene: TRBJ1-5
abundance: -
v_gene: TRBV6-6
d_gene: -
CDR3aa: CASKGPLDQPQHF
CDR3nt: TGTGCCAGCAAAGGGCCCTTAGATCAGCCCCAGCATTTT